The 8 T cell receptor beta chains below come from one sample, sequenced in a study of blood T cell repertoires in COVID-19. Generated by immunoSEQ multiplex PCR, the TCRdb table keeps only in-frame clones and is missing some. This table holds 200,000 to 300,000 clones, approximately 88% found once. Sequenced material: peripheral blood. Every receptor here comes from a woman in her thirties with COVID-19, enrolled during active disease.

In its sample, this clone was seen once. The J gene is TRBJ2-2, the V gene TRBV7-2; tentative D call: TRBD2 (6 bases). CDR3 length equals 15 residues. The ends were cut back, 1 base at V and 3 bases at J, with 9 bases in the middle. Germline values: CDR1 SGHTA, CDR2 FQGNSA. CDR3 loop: CASSLGGADTGELFF. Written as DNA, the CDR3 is TGTGCCAGCAGCTTAGGCGGGGCGGACACCGGGGAGCTGTTTTTT.

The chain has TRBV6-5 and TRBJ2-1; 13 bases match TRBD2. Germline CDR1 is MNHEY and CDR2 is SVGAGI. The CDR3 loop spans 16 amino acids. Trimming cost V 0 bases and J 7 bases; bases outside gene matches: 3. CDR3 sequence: CASSYSTSGRRNEQFF. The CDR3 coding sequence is TGTGCCAGCAGTTACTCGACTAGCGGGAGGAGGAATGAGCAGTTCTTC.

CDR3 bases: TGTGCCAGCACCAGGGCGGGGCTCGACTATGGCTACACCTTC. Amino acids: CASTRAGLDYGYTF. This chain uses TRBV2 with TRBJ1-2; tentatively, D is TRBD1 (5 bases). The germline V gene encodes CDR1 SNHLY and CDR2 FYNNEI. This CDR3 has 14 amino acids. Between the trimmed V and J ends, which lost 7 bases and 3 bases, there was a span of 15 bases.

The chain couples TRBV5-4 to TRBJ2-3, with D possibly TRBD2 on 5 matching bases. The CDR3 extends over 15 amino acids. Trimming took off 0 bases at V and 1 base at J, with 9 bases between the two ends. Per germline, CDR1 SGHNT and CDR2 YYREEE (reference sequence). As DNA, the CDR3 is TGTGCCAGCAGCTTGGGGGGAGTGGGCACAGATACGCAGTATTTT. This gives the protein CASSLGGVGTDTQYF.

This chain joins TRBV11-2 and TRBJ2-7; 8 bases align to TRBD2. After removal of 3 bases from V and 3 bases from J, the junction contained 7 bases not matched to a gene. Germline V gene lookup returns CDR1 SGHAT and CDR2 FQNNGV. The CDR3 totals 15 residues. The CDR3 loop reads CASSFSGGGSYEQYF. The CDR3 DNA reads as TGTGCCAGCAGCTTCTCGGGAGGGGGAAGCTACGAGCAGTACTTC.

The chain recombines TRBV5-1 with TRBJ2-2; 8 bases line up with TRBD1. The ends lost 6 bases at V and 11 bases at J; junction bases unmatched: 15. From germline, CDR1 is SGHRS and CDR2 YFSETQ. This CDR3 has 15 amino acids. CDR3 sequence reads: CASTPSDRARRELFF. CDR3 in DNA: TGCGCCAGCACACCCTCGGACAGGGCGAGAAGAGAGCTGTTTTTT.

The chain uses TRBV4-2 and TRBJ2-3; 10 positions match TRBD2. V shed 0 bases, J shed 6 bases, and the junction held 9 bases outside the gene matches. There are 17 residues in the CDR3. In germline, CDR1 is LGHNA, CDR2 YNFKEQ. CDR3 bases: TGTGCCAGCAGCCAAGATCGTAGCGGGGGGCCGGGGGATACGCAGTATTTT. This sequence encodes CASSQDRSGGPGDTQYF.

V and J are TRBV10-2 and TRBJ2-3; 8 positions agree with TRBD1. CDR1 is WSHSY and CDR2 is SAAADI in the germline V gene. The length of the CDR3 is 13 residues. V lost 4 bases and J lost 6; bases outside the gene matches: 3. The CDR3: CASSVDRGDTQYF. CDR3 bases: TGCGCCAGCAGTGTTGACAGGGGTGATACGCAGTATTTT.